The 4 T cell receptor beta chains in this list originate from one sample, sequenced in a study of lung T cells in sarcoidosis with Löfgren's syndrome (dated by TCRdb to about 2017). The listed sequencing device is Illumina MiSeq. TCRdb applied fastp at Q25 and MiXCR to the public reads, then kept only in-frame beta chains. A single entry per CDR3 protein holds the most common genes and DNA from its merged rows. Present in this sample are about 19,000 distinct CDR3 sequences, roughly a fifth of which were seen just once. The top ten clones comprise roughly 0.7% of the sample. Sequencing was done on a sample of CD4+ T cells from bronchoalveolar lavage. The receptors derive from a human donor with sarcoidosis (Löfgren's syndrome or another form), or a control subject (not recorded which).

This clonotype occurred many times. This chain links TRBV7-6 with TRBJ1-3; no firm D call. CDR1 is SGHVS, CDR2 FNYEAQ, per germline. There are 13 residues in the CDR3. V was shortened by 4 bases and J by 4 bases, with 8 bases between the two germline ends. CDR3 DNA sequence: TGTGCCAGCAGCTCCCGGCCGGGAAACACCATATATTTT. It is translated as CASSSRPGNTIYF.

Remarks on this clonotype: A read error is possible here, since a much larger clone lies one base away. The chain's CDR3 is CASSSNDYNEQFF. CDR3 DNA sequence: TGTGCCAGCAGCTCGAATGACTACAATGAGCAGTTCTTC. The rearrangement uses TRBV7-2 and TRBJ2-1, with D uncertain. The CDR3 spans 13 residues. Germline CDR1 reads SGHTA; CDR2 reads FQGNSA. V was trimmed by 4 bases and J by 3 bases, leaving 7 bases between them.

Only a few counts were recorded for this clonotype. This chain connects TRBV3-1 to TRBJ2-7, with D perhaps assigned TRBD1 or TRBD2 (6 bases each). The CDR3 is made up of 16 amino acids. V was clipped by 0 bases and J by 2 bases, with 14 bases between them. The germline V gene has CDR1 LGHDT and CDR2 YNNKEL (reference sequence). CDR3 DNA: TGTGCCAGCAGCCAAGATATTTGGGGGGCGCCCTACGAGCAGTACTTC. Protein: CASSQDIWGAPYEQYF.

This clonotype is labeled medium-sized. The CDR3 reads CASSYSRGTEAFF. The CDR3 coding sequence is TGTGCCAGCAGTTACTCCAGGGGTACTGAAGCTTTCTTT. V is TRBV6-2 or TRBV6-3 and J is TRBJ1-1; weak D call: TRBD1 (6 bases). The V gene lost 0 bases and the J gene lost 5 bases, with 7 bases spanning the gap. Looked up from germline, CDR1 is MNHEY and CDR2 is SVGEGT. The CDR3 has 13 residues.